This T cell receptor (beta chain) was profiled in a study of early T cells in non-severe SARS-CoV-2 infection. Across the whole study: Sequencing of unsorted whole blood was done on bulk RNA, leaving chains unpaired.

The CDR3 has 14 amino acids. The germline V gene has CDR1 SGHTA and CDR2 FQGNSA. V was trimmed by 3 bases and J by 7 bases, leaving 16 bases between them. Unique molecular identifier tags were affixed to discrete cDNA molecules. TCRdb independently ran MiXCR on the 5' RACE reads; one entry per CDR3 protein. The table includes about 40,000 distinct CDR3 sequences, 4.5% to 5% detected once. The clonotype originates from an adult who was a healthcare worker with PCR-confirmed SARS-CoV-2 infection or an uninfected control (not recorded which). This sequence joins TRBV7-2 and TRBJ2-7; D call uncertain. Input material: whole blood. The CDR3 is CASSFTGRLGEQYF. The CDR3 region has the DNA TGTGCCAGCAGCTTTACCGGGCGACTGGGGGAGCAGTACTTC.